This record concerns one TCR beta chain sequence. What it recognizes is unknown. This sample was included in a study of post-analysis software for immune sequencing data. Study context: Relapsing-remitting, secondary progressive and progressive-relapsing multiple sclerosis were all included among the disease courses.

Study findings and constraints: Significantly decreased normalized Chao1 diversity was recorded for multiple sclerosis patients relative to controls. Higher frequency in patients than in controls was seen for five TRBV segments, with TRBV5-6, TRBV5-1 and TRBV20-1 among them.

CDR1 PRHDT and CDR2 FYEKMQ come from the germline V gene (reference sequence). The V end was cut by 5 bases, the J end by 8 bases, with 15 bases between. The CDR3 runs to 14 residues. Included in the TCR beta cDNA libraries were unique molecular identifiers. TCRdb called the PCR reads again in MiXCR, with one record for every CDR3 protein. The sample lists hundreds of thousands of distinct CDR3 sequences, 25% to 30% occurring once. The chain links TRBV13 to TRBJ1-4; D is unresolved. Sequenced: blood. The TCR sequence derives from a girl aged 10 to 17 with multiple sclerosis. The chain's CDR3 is CASSLRTVGEKLFF. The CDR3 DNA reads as TGTGCCAGCAGCCTACGGACGGTGGGAGAAAAACTGTTTTTT.